A single sample gave rise to the 22 T cell receptor beta chains below, sequenced in a study of CD4+ T cells in melanoma. The data were produced by immunoSEQ multiplex PCR, yet TCRdb's version contains in-frame clones alone and is incomplete. Of under 20,000 clones detected, around 76% appear once; the ten largest clones hold 10% to 15%. Sequenced sample: cells from a culture (not recorded whether cultured in vitro). These receptors were obtained from a human donor with melanoma.

The chain has TRBV7-3 and TRBJ2-6; tentative D call: TRBD2 (7 bases). V lost 2 bases and J lost 0, with 11 bases in between. The CDR3 runs to 17 residues. Germline loops: CDR1 SGHTA, CDR2 FQGTGA. CDR3 DNA sequence: TGTGCCAGCAGCTTACGGGGGGCCAGCTCTGGGGCCAACGTCCTGACTTTC. This sequence encodes CASSLRGASSGANVLTF.

This chain links TRBV2 with TRBJ1-3; unclear D gene. This CDR3 is 15 amino acids long. Germline assignment: CDR1 SNHLY and CDR2 FYNNEI. V lost 7 bases and J 0 bases, leaving 13 bases between the germline ends. The CDR3 loop is CASIYSGSSGNTIYF. The CDR3 DNA follows: TGTGCCAGCATATACTCGGGCTCCTCTGGAAACACCATATATTTT.

This chain links TRBV30 with TRBJ1-1; the D gene is possibly TRBD1 (5 bases). CDR1 and CDR2 (germline): GTSNPN, SVGIG (reference sequence). V dropped 0 bases and J dropped 4 bases, with 12 bases sitting between them. The CDR3 runs 14 residues. In DNA form, the CDR3 reads TGTGCCTGGAGTGTATTTTCTGGGGGCACTGAAGCTTTCTTT. Its protein product is CAWSVFSGGTEAFF.

This clone appeared a single time. The rearrangement links TRBV2 to TRBJ2-2; no firm D call. Germline V gene lookup returns CDR1 SNHLY and CDR2 FYNNEI. With 10 bases removed from V and 4 bases from J, the gap between germline ends came to 13 bases. The CDR3 runs 13 residues. The CDR3 bases are TGTGCCACCTCATTGGTGAGCACCGGGGAGCTGTTTTTT. Translating it yields CATSLVSTGELFF.

In its sample, this clone was seen once. V is TRBV2 and J is TRBJ1-5; D might be TRBD1 (5 bases). V lost 5 bases and J 5 bases, leaving 13 bases between the germline ends. The CDR3 is made up of 14 amino acids. Germline assignment: CDR1 SNHLY and CDR2 FYNNEI. The CDR3 sequence is CASSLQGKDQPQHF. CDR3 DNA sequence: TGTGCCAGCAGTCTTCAGGGTAAGGATCAGCCCCAGCATTTT. The full variable domain, its missing parts supplied by reference TRBV2 and TRBJ1-5, is EPEVTQTPSHQVTQMGQEVILRCVPISNHLYFYWYRQILGQKVEFLVSFYNNEISEKSEIFDDQFSVERPDGSNFTLKIRSTKLEDSAMYFCASSLQGKDQPQHFGDGTRLSIL.

A few counts support this clone. This chain links TRBV7-3 with TRBJ1-1, with D unclear. Germline V gene data show CDR1 as SGHTA and CDR2 as FQGTGA. CDR3 size: 13 residues. V gave up 5 bases and J gave up 1 base, with 8 bases separating them. The CDR3 protein is CASSPGRNTEAFF. CDR3 in DNA: TGTGCCAGCAGCCCCGGACGGAACACTGAAGCTTTCTTT.

V usage is TRBV7-8 and J usage is TRBJ2-5, with 13 bases that match TRBD2. The V gene's germline CDR1 is SGHVS and CDR2 FQNEAQ. The CDR3 has 18 amino acids. V dropped 4 bases and J dropped 7; count of bases not matched to a gene: 15. This CDR3 is CASSSQHKTSGGSRTQYF. The CDR3 region has the DNA TGTGCCAGCAGCTCCCAACACAAGACTAGCGGGGGGTCGAGGACCCAGTACTTC.

This chain links TRBV5-1 with TRBJ1-4; 7 bases agree with TRBD1. Germline values: CDR1 SGHRS, CDR2 YFSETQ. This CDR3 spans 13 amino acids. The trim removed 5 bases at V and 6 bases at J, leaving 4 bases unmatched. Written as DNA, the CDR3 is TGCGCCAGCAGGGTGAGGGGGCATGAAAAACTGTTTTTT. Amino acid sequence: CASRVRGHEKLFF.

The rearrangement joins TRBV13 to TRBJ1-6; no firm D call. CDR1 and CDR2 from the germline V gene are PRHDT and FYEKMQ (reference sequence). CDR3 length equals 13 residues. Trimming stripped 0 bases from V and 13 bases from J, with 10 bases between. The CDR3 sequence is CASSLGTQIPLHF. DNA of the CDR3: TGTGCCAGCAGCTTAGGGACACAAATCCCCCTCCACTTT.

This rearrangement joins TRBV2 to TRBJ1-5, with no clear D. Germline V gene data show CDR1 as SNHLY and CDR2 as FYNNEI. V was pared by 3 bases and J by 2 bases, with 8 bases between. There are 14 residues in the CDR3. The CDR3 nucleotides read TGTGCCAGCAGTGAGGTCCAGGGCAATCAGCCCCAGCATTTT. Translation: CASSEVQGNQPQHF. The full variable domain, rest sourced from reference TRBV2 and TRBJ1-5, is EPEVTQTPSHQVTQMGQEVILRCVPISNHLYFYWYRQILGQKVEFLVSFYNNEISEKSEIFDDQFSVERPDGSNFTLKIRSTKLEDSAMYFCASSEVQGNQPQHFGDGTRLSIL.

This chain uses TRBV18 with TRBJ2-7; 7 nucleotides agree with TRBD2. This CDR3 comprises 14 residues. Per germline, CDR1 KGHSH and CDR2 LQKENI. V was clipped by 3 bases and J by 4 bases; unmatched bases: 6. The CDR3 sequence is CASSPRTSKYEQYF. CDR3 in DNA: TGTGCCAGCTCACCTAGGACTAGTAAGTACGAGCAGTACTTC.

This chain links TRBV10-3 with TRBJ1-1; D is possibly TRBD1 (6 bases). With 2 bases removed from V and 11 bases from J, the gap between germline ends came to 12 bases. Germline V lookup: CDR1 ENHRY, CDR2 SYGVKD. The CDR3 runs to 12 residues. DNA of the CDR3: TGTGCCATCAGTGAGAGGGGGGTTAGGGCTTTCTTT. Translated, it gives CAISERGVRAFF.

The chain is built from TRBV11-2 and TRBJ1-5, with D possibly TRBD1 on 5 matching bases. The CDR3 covers 15 residues. Per the germline V gene, CDR1 is SGHAT and CDR2 is FQNNGV. The V and J ends lost 5 bases and 2 bases respectively, with 13 bases between them. CDR3 region: CASSKDDRRNQPQHF. DNA for the CDR3: TGTGCCAGCAGCAAAGACGACAGACGCAATCAGCCCCAGCATTTT. Variable domain in full (rest from reference TRBV11-2 and TRBJ1-5): EAGVAQSPRYKIIEKRQSVAFWCNPISGHATLYWYQQILGQGPKLLIQFQNNGVVDDSQLPKDRFSAERLKGVDSTLKIQPAKLEDSAVYLCASSKDDRRNQPQHFGDGTRLSIL.

This clone occurred a few times. The CDR3 sequence is CASRPQGPGNTIYF. The CDR3 DNA follows: TGTGCCAGCAGACCACAGGGCCCTGGAAACACCATATATTTT. The rearrangement links TRBV2 to TRBJ1-3; possible D gene TRBD1, 6 bases. CDR3 size: 14 residues. Germline-derived CDR1 and CDR2 are SNHLY and FYNNEI. Trimming took off 6 bases at V and 2 bases at J, with 11 bases between the two ends.

The chain carries TRBV2 and TRBJ1-1; D may be TRBD1 (5 bases). The ends were cut back, 6 bases at V and 7 bases at J, with 18 bases in the middle. The V gene's germline CDR1 is SNHLY and CDR2 FYNNEI. This CDR3 has 14 residues. The CDR3 coding sequence is TGTGCCAGCAGACTAAAACAGAGACAGCTTGAAGCTTTCTTT. It specifies CASRLKQRQLEAFF.

The rearrangement joins TRBV7-8 to TRBJ2-1; 8 bases agree with TRBD2. V lost 3 bases and J lost 5; bases outside the gene matches: 6. This CDR3 has 15 residues. Per germline, CDR1 SGHVS and CDR2 FQNEAQ. The DNA of the CDR3 is TGTGCCAGCAGCTTCTTAGGCGGGGGGAACAATGAGCAGTTCTTC. Residues: CASSFLGGGNNEQFF. Looking up the rest from reference TRBV7-8 and TRBJ2-1 gives the full variable domain: GAGVSQSPRYKVAKRGQDVALRCDPISGHVSLFWYQQALGQGPEFLTYFQNEAQLDKSGLPSDRFFAERPEGSVSTLKIQRTQQEDSAVYLCASSFLGGGNNEQFFGPGTRLTVL.

This chain joins TRBV6-8 and TRBJ2-7, with a tentative D call TRBD1 (5 bases). Germline lookup yields CDR1 MNHGY and CDR2 SAAAGT. This CDR3 comprises 13 residues. The V end lost 4 bases, the J end lost 4 bases, and 11 bases lay between the germline ends. The chain's CDR3 is CASSSGRQYEQYF. The CDR3 bases are TGTGCCAGCAGTTCAGGGCGTCAGTACGAGCAGTACTTC.

The chain recombines TRBV7-8 with TRBJ1-1; D is possibly TRBD1 (6 bases). This CDR3 contains 14 residues. CDR1 is SGHVS and CDR2 is FQNEAQ in the germline V gene. The V and J ends lost 6 bases and 2 bases respectively, with 13 bases between them. As DNA, the CDR3 is TGTGCCAGCAGGGCGGGACACTCAAACACTGAAGCTTTCTTT. It yields the protein CASRAGHSNTEAFF. Variable domain in full (rest from reference TRBV7-8 and TRBJ1-1): GAGVSQSPRYKVAKRGQDVALRCDPISGHVSLFWYQQALGQGPEFLTYFQNEAQLDKSGLPSDRFFAERPEGSVSTLKIQRTQQEDSAVYLCASRAGHSNTEAFFGQGTRLTVV.

The rearrangement joins TRBV9 to TRBJ2-1; D is unclear. This CDR3 contains 16 residues. In germline, CDR1 is SGDLS, CDR2 YYNGEE. The V and J ends lost 0 bases and 5 bases respectively, with 15 bases between them. CDR3 in amino acids: CASSVGDVVGHNEQFF. CDR3 DNA: TGTGCCAGCAGCGTAGGCGATGTAGTAGGTCACAATGAGCAGTTCTTC.

The chain employs TRBV5-1 and TRBJ2-4; 8 bases align to TRBD2. Germline V lookup: CDR1 SGHRS, CDR2 YFSETQ. The CDR3 has 14 amino acids. Trimming removed 4 bases from V and 8 bases from J; junction bases left unmatched: 8. The chain's CDR3 is CASSAPGGEDIQYF. DNA for the CDR3: TGCGCCAGCAGCGCCCCGGGGGGGGAGGACATTCAGTACTTC.

The table lists this clone with a count of one. The V and J genes are TRBV18 and TRBJ2-5; the D is unclear. Trimming took off 6 bases at V and 4 bases at J, with 15 bases between the two ends. Germline V lookup: CDR1 KGHSH, CDR2 LQKENI. The CDR3 covers 14 residues. The CDR3 nucleotides are TGTGCCAGCTCCCCCCAATACGGAAGAGAGACCCAGTACTTC. This encodes CASSPQYGRETQYF.

The V call is TRBV5-1, the J call TRBJ1-2; 8 bases match TRBD1. V shed 9 bases and J 3 bases; nucleotides not matched to a gene: 7. The length of the CDR3 is 13 residues. The V gene's germline CDR1 is SGHRS and CDR2 YFSETQ. As DNA, the CDR3 is TGCGCCATCGACAGGGGTTCCCACTATGGCTACACCTTC. As protein: CAIDRGSHYGYTF.